The TCR beta chain under discussion was sequenced for a study of T-cell reconstitution after alpha-beta-depleted transplantation in children (dated by TCRdb to the mid-2010s). Background for the entire study: T-cell immune reconstitution after TCRalphabeta/CD19-depleted allogeneic hematopoietic cell transplantation in children was quantitatively tracked in the study by means of TCR repertoire profiling. General study outcomes and caveats: About two months after transplant, the apparently early recovery of alphabetaT-cell counts reportedly depended on just several hundred clones that had expanded rapidly and came from non-depleted graft cells. In some patients, the high TCRbeta diversity seen at day 60 was put down to recipient T cells and intrathymic progenitors that had survived conditioning. Over subsequent months, a decline in hyperexpanded clone frequencies was noted, and after one year, T-cell counts and TCRbeta diversity were mostly ascribed to newly produced T cells.

This clonotype was observed a handful of times. Which antigen it targets is not known. Within one base of it there is no much larger clone, and no base qualities were kept. What this sample's treatment or condition label stands for: allogeneic hematopoietic cell transplantation with graft depleted of TCRalphabeta T cells and CD19 B cells. Transplant recipients were children who received TCRalphabeta/CD19-depleted allogeneic hematopoietic cell grafts. To prepare the library, PCR was applied. TCRdb names Illumina HiSeq 2500 as the instrument used. TCR libraries were prepared with molecular barcoding, using unique molecular identifiers to normalize TCRbeta repertoire quantification. Through fastp at Q25 and MiXCR, TCRdb rebuilt clones from the public reads, retaining in-frame beta chains. Rows matching on CDR3 protein sequence are summarized as one entry with the most common DNA and genes. The sample table shows hundreds of thousands of distinct CDR3 sequences, and approximately 24% are seen once. Together, the top ten hold around 4.8% of the sample.

There are 12 amino acids in the CDR3, from cysteine to phenylalanine inclusive. Solely the CDR3 DNA is kept, with 36 bases framed from the first base. Trimming removed 6 bases from V and 7 bases from J, leaving 10 bases between the germline ends. The source of this sequence is a female patient between 2 and 10 years old who had a stem cell transplant for congenital amegakaryocytic thrombocytopenia, so the T cells may come from the graft donor. The sample in question was PBMCs, mostly from graft donor cells, obtained 360 days after TCRalphabeta/CD19-depleted stem cell transplant. The V and J segments used are TRBV12-3 or TRBV12-4 and TRBJ2-1, with no D gene named confidently. The CDR3 here reads CASSSTHNEQFF. The nucleotides read TGTGCCAGCAGCTCCACTCATAATGAGCAGTTCTTC.